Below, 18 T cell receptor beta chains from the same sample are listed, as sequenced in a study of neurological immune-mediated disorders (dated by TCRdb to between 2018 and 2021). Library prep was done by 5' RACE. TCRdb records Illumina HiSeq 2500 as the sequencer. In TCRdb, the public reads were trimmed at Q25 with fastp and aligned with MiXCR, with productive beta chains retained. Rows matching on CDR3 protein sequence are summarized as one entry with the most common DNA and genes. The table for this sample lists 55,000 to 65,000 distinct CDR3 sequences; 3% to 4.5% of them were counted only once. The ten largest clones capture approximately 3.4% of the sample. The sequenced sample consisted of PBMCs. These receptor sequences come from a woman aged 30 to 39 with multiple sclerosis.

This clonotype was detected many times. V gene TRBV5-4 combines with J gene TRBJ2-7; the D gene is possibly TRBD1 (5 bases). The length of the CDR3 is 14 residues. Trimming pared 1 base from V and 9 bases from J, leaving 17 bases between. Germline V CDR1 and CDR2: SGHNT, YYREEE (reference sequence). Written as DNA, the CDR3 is TGTGCCAGCAGCTTGAAGACAGACGCGGAGTGGCAGTACTTC. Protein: CASSLKTDAEWQYF.

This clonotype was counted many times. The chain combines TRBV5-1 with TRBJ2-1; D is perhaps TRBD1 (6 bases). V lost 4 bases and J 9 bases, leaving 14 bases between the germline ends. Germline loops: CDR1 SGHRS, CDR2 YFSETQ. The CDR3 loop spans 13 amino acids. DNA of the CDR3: TGCGCCAGCAGCCCCGGGACATTGGGTGAGCAGTTCTTC. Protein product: CASSPGTLGEQFF.

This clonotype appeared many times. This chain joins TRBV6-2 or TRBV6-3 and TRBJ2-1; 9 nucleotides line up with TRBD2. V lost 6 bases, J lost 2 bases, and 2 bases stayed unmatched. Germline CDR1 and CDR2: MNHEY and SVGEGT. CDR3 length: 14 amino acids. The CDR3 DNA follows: TGTGCCAGCAGACCTAGCGGGGCCTACAATGAGCAGTTCTTC. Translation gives CASRPSGAYNEQFF.

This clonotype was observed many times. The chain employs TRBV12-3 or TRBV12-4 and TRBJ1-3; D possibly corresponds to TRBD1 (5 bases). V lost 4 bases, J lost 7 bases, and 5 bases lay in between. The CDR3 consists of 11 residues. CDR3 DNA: TGTGCCAGCAGTTCAGGGAACACCATATATTTT. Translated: CASSSGNTIYF.

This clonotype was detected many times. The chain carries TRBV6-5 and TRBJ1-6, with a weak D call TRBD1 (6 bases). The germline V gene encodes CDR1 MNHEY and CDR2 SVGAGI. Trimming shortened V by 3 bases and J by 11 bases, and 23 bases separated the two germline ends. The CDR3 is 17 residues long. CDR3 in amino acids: CASSYFEGLHPGAPLHF. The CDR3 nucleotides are TGTGCCAGCAGTTATTTCGAGGGACTACATCCAGGGGCACCCCTCCACTTT.

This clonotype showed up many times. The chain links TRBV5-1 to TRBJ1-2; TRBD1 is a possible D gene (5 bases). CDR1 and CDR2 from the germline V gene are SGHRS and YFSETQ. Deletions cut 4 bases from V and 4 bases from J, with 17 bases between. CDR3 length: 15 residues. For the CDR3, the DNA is TGCGCCAGCAGCCCCACAATCGGGGGGTCCTATGGCTACACCTTC. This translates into CASSPTIGGSYGYTF.

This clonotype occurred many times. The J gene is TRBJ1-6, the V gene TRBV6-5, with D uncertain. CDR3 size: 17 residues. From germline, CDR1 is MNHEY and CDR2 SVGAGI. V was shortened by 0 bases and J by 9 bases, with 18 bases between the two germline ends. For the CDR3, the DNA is TGTGCCAGCAGTTACTCGATGCGGGGTATGAGTATTTCACCCCTCCACTTT. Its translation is CASSYSMRGMSISPLHF.

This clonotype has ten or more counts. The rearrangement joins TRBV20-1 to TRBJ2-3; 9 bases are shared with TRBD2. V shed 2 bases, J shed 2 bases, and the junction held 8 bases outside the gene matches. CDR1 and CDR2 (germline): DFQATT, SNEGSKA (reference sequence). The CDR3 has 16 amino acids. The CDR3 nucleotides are TGCAGTGCTAGACTGTGGGGCGGGAGGGCCACAGATACGCAGTATTTT. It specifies CSARLWGGRATDTQYF.

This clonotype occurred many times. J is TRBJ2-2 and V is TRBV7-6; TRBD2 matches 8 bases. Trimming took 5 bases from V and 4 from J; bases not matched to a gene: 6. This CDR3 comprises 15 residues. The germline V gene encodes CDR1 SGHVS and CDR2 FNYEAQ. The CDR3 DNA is TGTGCCAGCAGCCCGGCACTAGCGGTCACCGGGGAGCTGTTTTTT. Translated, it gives CASSPALAVTGELFF.

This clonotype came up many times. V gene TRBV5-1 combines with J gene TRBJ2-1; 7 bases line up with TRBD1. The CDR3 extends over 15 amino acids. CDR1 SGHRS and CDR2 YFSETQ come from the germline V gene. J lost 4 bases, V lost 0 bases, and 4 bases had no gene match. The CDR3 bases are TGCGCCAGCAGCTTGGGGCAGGGGGAGTACAATGAGCAGTTCTTC. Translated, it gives CASSLGQGEYNEQFF.

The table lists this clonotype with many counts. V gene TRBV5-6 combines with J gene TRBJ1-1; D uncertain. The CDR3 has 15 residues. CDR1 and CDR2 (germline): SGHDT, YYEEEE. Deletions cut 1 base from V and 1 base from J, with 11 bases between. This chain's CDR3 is CASSLNPPGNTEAFF. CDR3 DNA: TGTGCCAGCAGCTTGAATCCTCCGGGGAACACTGAAGCTTTCTTT.

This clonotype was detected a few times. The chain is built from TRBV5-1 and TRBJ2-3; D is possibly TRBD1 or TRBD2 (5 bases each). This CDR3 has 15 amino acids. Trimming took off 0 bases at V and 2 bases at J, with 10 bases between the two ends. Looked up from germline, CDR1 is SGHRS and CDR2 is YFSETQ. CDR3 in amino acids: CASSLDGTATDTQYF. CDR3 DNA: TGCGCCAGCAGCTTGGACGGGACCGCCACAGATACGCAGTATTTT.

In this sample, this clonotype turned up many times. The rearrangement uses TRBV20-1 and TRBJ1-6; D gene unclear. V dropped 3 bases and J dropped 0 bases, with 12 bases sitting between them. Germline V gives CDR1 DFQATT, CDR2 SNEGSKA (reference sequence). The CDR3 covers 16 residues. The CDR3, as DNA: TGCAGTGCTAGTTCTTTCAGTAGCTCCTATAATTCACCCCTCCACTTT. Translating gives CSASSFSSSYNSPLHF.

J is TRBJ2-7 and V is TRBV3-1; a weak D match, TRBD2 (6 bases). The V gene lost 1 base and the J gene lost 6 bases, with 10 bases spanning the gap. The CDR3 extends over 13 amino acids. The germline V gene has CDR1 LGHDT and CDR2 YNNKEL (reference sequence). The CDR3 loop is CASSQGYGGEQYF. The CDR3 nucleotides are TGTGCCAGCAGCCAAGGGTACGGGGGCGAGCAGTACTTC.

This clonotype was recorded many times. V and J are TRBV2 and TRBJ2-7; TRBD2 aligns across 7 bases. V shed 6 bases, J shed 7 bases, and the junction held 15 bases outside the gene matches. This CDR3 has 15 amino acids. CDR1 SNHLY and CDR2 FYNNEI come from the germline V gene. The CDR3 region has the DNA TGTGCCAGCAGCGCGATTGCGGGGGTGCAAAATGAGCAGTACTTC. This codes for CASSAIAGVQNEQYF.

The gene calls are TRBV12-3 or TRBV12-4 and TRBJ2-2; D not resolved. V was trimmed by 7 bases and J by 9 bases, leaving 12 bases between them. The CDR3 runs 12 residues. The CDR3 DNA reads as TGTGCCAGCAAACCAACGGGTTGGGAGCTGTTTTTT. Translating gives CASKPTGWELFF.

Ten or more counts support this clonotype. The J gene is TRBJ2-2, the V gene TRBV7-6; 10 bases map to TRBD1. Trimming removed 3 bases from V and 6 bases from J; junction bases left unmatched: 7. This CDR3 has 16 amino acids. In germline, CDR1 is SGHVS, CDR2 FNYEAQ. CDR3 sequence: CASSLRDRGRSGELFF. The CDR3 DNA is TGTGCCAGCAGCTTGAGGGACAGGGGAAGATCCGGGGAGCTGTTTTTT. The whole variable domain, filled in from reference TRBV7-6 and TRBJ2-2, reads GAGVSQSPRYKVTKRGQDVALRCDPISGHVSLYWYRQALGQGPEFLTYFNYEAQQDKSGLPNDRFSAERPEGSISTLTIQRTEQRDSAMYRCASSLRDRGRSGELFFGEGSRLTVL.

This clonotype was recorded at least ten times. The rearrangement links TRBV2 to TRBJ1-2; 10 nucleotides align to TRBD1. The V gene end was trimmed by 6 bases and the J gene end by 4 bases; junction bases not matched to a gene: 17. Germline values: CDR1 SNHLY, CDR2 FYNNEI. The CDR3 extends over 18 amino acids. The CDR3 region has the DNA TGTGCCAGCAGAGGGGGATTATACCGACAGGGGGCAGTCTATGGCTACACCTTC. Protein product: CASRGGLYRQGAVYGYTF.